The rows below give T cell receptor beta chains drawn from one sample of a study of post-analysis software for immune sequencing data. Each CDR3 protein is one row after TCRdb ran MiXCR on the PCR reads. The table has a few hundred thousand distinct CDR3 sequences, 35% to 45% seen once. Input material: blood. All receptors come from a girl under 18 with multiple sclerosis. Each CDR3 is given with its conserved first and last residue. Each record gives: CDR3 DNA, CDR3 protein, D gene, V gene, clone size, J gene. D genes are given only for firm matches. Clone size is stated in some rows and not others, as once, few, many or a class when expanded.

CDR3nt: TGTACTAGCAGCCCCGGGACAGGGGGATACGAGCAGTACTTC
CDR3aa: CTSSPGTGGYEQYF
d_gene: TRBD1
v_gene: TRBV7-7
abundance: once
j_gene: TRBJ2-7

CDR3nt: TGTGCCAGCAGCCCAACCTTCGGGGGCGCCTGGGAAAAGACCCAGTACTTC
CDR3aa: CASSPTFGGAWEKTQYF
d_gene: .
v_gene: TRBV6-5
abundance: many
j_gene: TRBJ2-5

CDR3nt: TGTGCCAGCAGCTTAAAGAGGGGTCCAACTAATGAAAAACTGTTTTTT
CDR3aa: CASSLKRGPTNEKLFF
d_gene: .
v_gene: TRBV7-9
abundance: many
j_gene: TRBJ1-4

CDR3nt: TGTGCCAGCAGTGAGGGTGGACCGGGAACAGATACGCAGTATTTT
CDR3aa: CASSEGGPGTDTQYF
d_gene: .
v_gene: TRBV25-1
abundance: many
j_gene: TRBJ2-3

CDR3nt: TGCAGCGTTGTGGAAGGGGGTTTGTCTGAAGCTTTCTTT
CDR3aa: CSVVEGGLSEAFF
d_gene: .
v_gene: TRBV29-1
abundance: many
j_gene: TRBJ1-1

CDR3nt: TGTGCCAGCAGTTACTCTAGGGGACAGGGTTTATCGGGGTCCTACAATGAGCAGTTCTTC
CDR3aa: CASSYSRGQGLSGSYNEQFF
d_gene: TRBD1
v_gene: TRBV6-5
abundance: .
j_gene: TRBJ2-1

CDR3nt: TGTGCCACCAGCAGTGAGGGGACAGGGAGGCCAGAGACCCAGTACTTC
CDR3aa: CATSSEGTGRPETQYF
d_gene: TRBD1
v_gene: TRBV15
abundance: many
j_gene: TRBJ2-5

CDR3nt: TGTGCCAGCAGTTCGGTCTCCTACGAGCAGTACTTC
CDR3aa: CASSSVSYEQYF
d_gene: .
v_gene: TRBV27
abundance: .
j_gene: TRBJ2-7

CDR3nt: TGTGCCAGCAGCCCGGGACAGGAGCGAGCAGATACGCAGTATTTT
CDR3aa: CASSPGQERADTQYF
d_gene: TRBD1
v_gene: TRBV28
abundance: many
j_gene: TRBJ2-3

CDR3nt: TGTGCCAGCAGTTTATCCTGGAGTACTAGCAGCCTCACCGGGGAGCTGTTTTTT
CDR3aa: CASSLSWSTSSLTGELFF
d_gene: .
v_gene: TRBV27
abundance: .
j_gene: TRBJ2-2

CDR3nt: TGTGCCAGCAAAGAGCGACCCAAAAACATTCAGTACTTC
CDR3aa: CASKERPKNIQYF
d_gene: .
v_gene: TRBV6-1
abundance: many
j_gene: TRBJ2-4

CDR3nt: TGTGCCAGCAGTGAAGCTCAGGGGCGTGGGTATGGCTACACCTTC
CDR3aa: CASSEAQGRGYGYTF
d_gene: .
v_gene: TRBV6-1
abundance: .
j_gene: TRBJ1-2

CDR3nt: TGTGCCACCAGTGATTTGAAAGGGGGAGAGACCCAGTACTTC
CDR3aa: CATSDLKGGETQYF
d_gene: .
v_gene: TRBV24-1
abundance: many
j_gene: TRBJ2-5

CDR3nt: TGTGCCAGCAGCCAAACCGGGACAACGGACTCCTACAATGAGCAGTTCTTC
CDR3aa: CASSQTGTTDSYNEQFF
d_gene: .
v_gene: TRBV4-2
abundance: few
j_gene: TRBJ2-1

CDR3nt: TGTGCCAGCAGCGTAGCCACCGCGAGCTATGGCTACACCTTC
CDR3aa: CASSVATASYGYTF
d_gene: .
v_gene: TRBV9
abundance: many
j_gene: TRBJ1-2

CDR3nt: TGCGCCAGCAGCTTGGAAGGGGGCCGCAATGAGCAGTTCTTC
CDR3aa: CASSLEGGRNEQFF
d_gene: TRBD1
v_gene: TRBV5-1
abundance: .
j_gene: TRBJ2-1

CDR3nt: TGTGCCAGCAGCTTAATGGACGCGGCGAACACCGGGGAGCTGTTTTTT
CDR3aa: CASSLMDAANTGELFF
d_gene: .
v_gene: TRBV7-3
abundance: few
j_gene: TRBJ2-2

CDR3nt: TGCGCCAGCAGCTCCGGGACCAACAATGAGCAGTTCTTC
CDR3aa: CASSSGTNNEQFF
d_gene: .
v_gene: TRBV5-1
abundance: many
j_gene: TRBJ2-1

CDR3nt: TGTGCCAGCAGGCGGGAAGGGGAGACCCAGTACTTC
CDR3aa: CASRREGETQYF
d_gene: .
v_gene: TRBV12-3/TRBV12-4
abundance: .
j_gene: TRBJ2-5

CDR3nt: TGCAGTACTAAGTACGAGACTAGCGGTCAGTTCGAAGAGACCCAGTACTTC
CDR3aa: CSTKYETSGQFEETQYF
d_gene: TRBD2
v_gene: TRBV20-1
abundance: .
j_gene: TRBJ2-5

CDR3nt: TGCAGTGCTATGTCGGGAGGATCCGCCAATGAGCAGTTCTTC
CDR3aa: CSAMSGGSANEQFF
d_gene: TRBD2
v_gene: TRBV20-1
abundance: .
j_gene: TRBJ2-1

CDR3nt: TGCAGTGCTAGTTTGGGAGGGATTGTTTTCAATGAGCAGTTCTTC
CDR3aa: CSASLGGIVFNEQFF
d_gene: TRBD2
v_gene: TRBV20-1
abundance: .
j_gene: TRBJ2-1

CDR3nt: TGCGCCAGCAGCCAAGTGGATATGGGGTTTTATAGCAATCAGCCCCAGCATTTT
CDR3aa: CASSQVDMGFYSNQPQHF
d_gene: .
v_gene: TRBV4-1
abundance: many
j_gene: TRBJ1-5

CDR3nt: TGTGCCAGCAGCCTAAGGGGGCGTAGCACTGAAGCTTTCTTT
CDR3aa: CASSLRGRSTEAFF
d_gene: TRBD1
v_gene: TRBV7-3
abundance: .
j_gene: TRBJ1-1

CDR3nt: TGTGCCAGCAGTGAAACTAGGGCCGGTAAAGAGACCCAGTACTTC
CDR3aa: CASSETRAGKETQYF
d_gene: .
v_gene: TRBV2
abundance: .
j_gene: TRBJ2-5

CDR3nt: TGCAGCGTTCGATCCTCCGATGGTGGTGGCTACACCTTC
CDR3aa: CSVRSSDGGGYTF
d_gene: .
v_gene: TRBV29-1
abundance: .
j_gene: TRBJ1-2

CDR3nt: TGCGCCAGCAGCTTGGAGGGGCTAGTAGATACGCAGTATTTT
CDR3aa: CASSLEGLVDTQYF
d_gene: .
v_gene: TRBV5-1
abundance: many
j_gene: TRBJ2-3

CDR3nt: TGTGCCACCAGTAGGACAGGAGTGAACACTGAAGCTTTCTTT
CDR3aa: CATSRTGVNTEAFF
d_gene: TRBD1
v_gene: TRBV15
abundance: many
j_gene: TRBJ1-1

CDR3nt: TGCGCCAGCAGCTCGGAGACAGGGCACTTCTATGGCTACACCTTC
CDR3aa: CASSSETGHFYGYTF
d_gene: TRBD1
v_gene: TRBV5-1
abundance: many
j_gene: TRBJ1-2

CDR3nt: TGTGCCAGCATGGGCTATAGCAATCAGCCCCAGCATTTT
CDR3aa: CASMGYSNQPQHF
d_gene: .
v_gene: TRBV6-6
abundance: .
j_gene: TRBJ1-5

CDR3nt: TGTGCCAGCAGTTCCGCGGCGGCTGAAGCTTTCTTT
CDR3aa: CASSSAAAEAFF
d_gene: .
v_gene: TRBV6-6
abundance: .
j_gene: TRBJ1-1

CDR3nt: TGTGCCAGCAGTTTAGCAGGGGCGCCTGATCAGCCCCAGCATTTT
CDR3aa: CASSLAGAPDQPQHF
d_gene: .
v_gene: TRBV12-3/TRBV12-4
abundance: many
j_gene: TRBJ1-5

CDR3nt: TGTGCCAGCAGCAATCTAGACAATGAGCAGTTCTTC
CDR3aa: CASSNLDNEQFF
d_gene: .
v_gene: TRBV12-3/TRBV12-4
abundance: .
j_gene: TRBJ2-1

CDR3nt: TGCGCCAGCAGCACAGGGGTGGAGCGGGGCTACACCTTC
CDR3aa: CASSTGVERGYTF
d_gene: TRBD1
v_gene: TRBV4-1
abundance: many
j_gene: TRBJ1-2

CDR3nt: TGCAGTGCTAGAGATCAGGGAATGTATTCACCCCTCCACTTT
CDR3aa: CSARDQGMYSPLHF
d_gene: .
v_gene: TRBV20-1
abundance: many
j_gene: TRBJ1-6

CDR3nt: TGCGCCAGCAGCCGCAGTCCCACCCACTTGGATGGCTACACCTTC
CDR3aa: CASSRSPTHLDGYTF
d_gene: .
v_gene: TRBV4-1
abundance: .
j_gene: TRBJ1-2

CDR3nt: TGCGCCAGCAGCCCCGGGGTGGAGCAGTTCTTC
CDR3aa: CASSPGVEQFF
d_gene: .
v_gene: TRBV5-1
abundance: .
j_gene: TRBJ2-1

CDR3nt: TGTGCCAGCAGGGGAATCGGGACAGGGAATATTTCACCCCTCCACTTT
CDR3aa: CASRGIGTGNISPLHF
d_gene: TRBD1
v_gene: TRBV28
abundance: .
j_gene: TRBJ1-6

CDR3nt: TGTGCCAGCGGGGGGCAGGCAAATCAGCCCCAGCATTTT
CDR3aa: CASGGQANQPQHF
d_gene: .
v_gene: TRBV25-1
abundance: .
j_gene: TRBJ1-5

CDR3nt: TGTGCCACCAGCTGGGGGACTAGCGGGAGAGGGTCCTACAATGAGCAGTTCTTC
CDR3aa: CATSWGTSGRGSYNEQFF
d_gene: TRBD2
v_gene: TRBV15
abundance: few
j_gene: TRBJ2-1

CDR3nt: TGTGCCAGCAGCTCGGGACGGCCGAGCTCCTACGAGCAGTACTTC
CDR3aa: CASSSGRPSSYEQYF
d_gene: .
v_gene: TRBV7-2
abundance: once
j_gene: TRBJ2-7

CDR3nt: TGTGCCAGCAGTCGAAAGGGGAATGGGGCCACTGAAGCTTTCTTT
CDR3aa: CASSRKGNGATEAFF
d_gene: .
v_gene: TRBV6-5
abundance: many
j_gene: TRBJ1-1

CDR3nt: TGTGCCAGCAGCCAGACAGGGCCTAGAGGCTACACCTTC
CDR3aa: CASSQTGPRGYTF
d_gene: TRBD1
v_gene: TRBV14
abundance: .
j_gene: TRBJ1-2

CDR3nt: TGTGCCAGCTCACCACCGGCGGGGGCCGGAGAGACCCAGTACTTC
CDR3aa: CASSPPAGAGETQYF
d_gene: .
v_gene: TRBV18
abundance: .
j_gene: TRBJ2-5

CDR3nt: TGCAGTGCTAGACCCACTAGCGGTCTAGGGCAGTTCTTC
CDR3aa: CSARPTSGLGQFF
d_gene: TRBD2
v_gene: TRBV20-1
abundance: .
j_gene: TRBJ2-1

CDR3nt: TGTGCCAGCAGCTTAGTGGCGGCACAGGGGACAGATACGCAGTATTTT
CDR3aa: CASSLVAAQGTDTQYF
d_gene: TRBD1
v_gene: TRBV7-2
abundance: many
j_gene: TRBJ2-3

CDR3nt: TGTGCCAGCAGCCCCCCGGGACGGGTGAACATTCAGTACTTC
CDR3aa: CASSPPGRVNIQYF
d_gene: .
v_gene: TRBV7-8
abundance: many
j_gene: TRBJ2-4

CDR3nt: TGTGCCAGCAGCCAAGAGGGGAATGGGGATACGCAGTATTTT
CDR3aa: CASSQEGNGDTQYF
d_gene: .
v_gene: TRBV4-2
abundance: .
j_gene: TRBJ2-3

CDR3nt: TGTGCCAGCAGCTTAGCGAGAGCACGGACAGATACGCAGTATTTT
CDR3aa: CASSLARARTDTQYF
d_gene: .
v_gene: TRBV7-2
abundance: many
j_gene: TRBJ2-3

CDR3nt: TGTGCCACCAGCAAGGGGGGCGGGAGGGCCTTTACGAATACGCAGTATTTT
CDR3aa: CATSKGGGRAFTNTQYF
d_gene: TRBD2
v_gene: TRBV15
abundance: many
j_gene: TRBJ2-3

CDR3nt: TGCGCCAGCAGCCAAATCGAACTCTCACAGGGGAGGAACACTGAAGCTTTCTTT
CDR3aa: CASSQIELSQGRNTEAFF
d_gene: TRBD1
v_gene: TRBV4-1
abundance: many
j_gene: TRBJ1-1

CDR3nt: TGCAGCGTTGAGGGACTAGAGGGGGACACAGATGCGCAGTATTTT
CDR3aa: CSVEGLEGDTDAQYF
d_gene: TRBD2
v_gene: TRBV29-1
abundance: .
j_gene: TRBJ2-3

CDR3nt: TGTGCCACCAGTGATCTTCTGGGAGAAGGGGATACGCAGTATTTT
CDR3aa: CATSDLLGEGDTQYF
d_gene: .
v_gene: TRBV24-1
abundance: few
j_gene: TRBJ2-3

CDR3nt: TGTGCCAGCAGCGTAGCACCGGGGGGAAAACTGTTTTTT
CDR3aa: CASSVAPGGKLFF
d_gene: .
v_gene: TRBV9
abundance: .
j_gene: TRBJ1-4